These 5 T cell receptor beta chains share one sample of origin, sequenced in a study of blood T cell repertoires in COVID-19. Measured with immunoSEQ multiplex PCR; TCRdb has only the in-frame clones, and not every one. Among about 350,000 clones listed, 89% were seen once. What was sequenced was peripheral blood. Source of these receptors: a woman aged 60-75 years with COVID-19, enrolled during active disease.

The rearrangement links TRBV7-8 to TRBJ1-2; TRBD1 might be the D (5 bases). Trimming took 1 base from V and 5 from J, leaving 8 bases between them. Germline V lookup: CDR1 SGHVS, CDR2 FQNEAQ. The CDR3 covers 13 residues. The CDR3 nucleotides read TGTGCCAGCAGCTTAGACAAGGGGTATGGCTACACCTTC. This translates into CASSLDKGYGYTF.

The chain recombines TRBV15 with TRBJ1-2; tentatively, D is TRBD1 (6 bases). Trimming cost V 0 bases and J 8 bases, with 13 bases left between them. CDR3 size: 14 residues. Germline CDR1 LNHNV, CDR2 YYDKDF (reference sequence). The CDR3 sequence is CATSRDRGSWGYTF. In DNA form, the CDR3 reads TGTGCCACCAGCAGAGATAGGGGGTCTTGGGGCTACACCTTC.

The chain joins TRBV7-6 to TRBJ2-7; D perhaps matches TRBD1 (8 bases). Germline-derived CDR1 and CDR2 are SGHVS and FNYEAQ. Trimming cost V 5 bases and J 6 bases, with 20 bases left between them. CDR3 size: 15 residues. Here the CDR3 DNA reads TGTGCCAGCAGCCGCCAAGGACAGGGAGGGTTCGAGCAGTACTTC. Its translation: CASSRQGQGGFEQYF.

The chain carries TRBV3-1 (or the pseudogene TRBV3-2) and TRBJ1-1, with 9 bases matching TRBD1. V shed 5 bases, J shed 0 bases, and the junction held 4 bases outside the gene matches. This CDR3 contains 15 residues. Germline V gives CDR1 LGHDT, CDR2 YNNKEL (reference sequence). The CDR3 DNA reads as TGTGCCAGCAGCGCACGACAGGGGGTGAACACTGAAGCTTTCTTT. It yields the protein CASSARQGVNTEAFF.

This clone came up once. The V and J genes are TRBV6-5 and TRBJ1-2; D uncertain. V was shortened by 6 bases and J by 2 bases, with 13 bases between the two germline ends. Germline V CDR1 and CDR2: MNHEY, SVGAGI. The CDR3 has 14 amino acids. CDR3 in DNA: TGTGCCAGCAGCCCACTCGGAGCGAACTATGGCTACACCTTC. This codes for CASSPLGANYGYTF.